The next 14 T cell receptor beta chains were all read from a single sample in a study of regulatory T cells in long-lasting Graves disease. Building of the TCR beta libraries involved iRepertoire HTBI primers and Arm-PCR of CDR3 regions. From the multiplex PCR reads, TCRdb called clonotypes with MiXCR, one entry per CDR3 protein. In the table there are about 400,000 distinct CDR3 sequences, about a sixth of which are singletons. The sample's time point: newly diagnosed GD, antithyroid drugs for less than 3 months. RNA from PBMCs was the source of the TCR library. These same records also appear under a second study, on T cells in Graves' hyperthyroidism and ophthalmopathy.

Here the sequenced sample was peripheral blood mononuclear cells (PBMCs), taken at new diagnosis, from a patient treated with antithyroid drugs. These receptors were taken from a woman aged 18-30 years with Graves disease.

The chain carries TRBV29-1 and TRBJ2-7; 7 bases align to TRBD1. The CDR3 has 12 residues. In germline, CDR1 is SQVTM, CDR2 ANQGSEA. J lost 6 bases, V lost 7 bases, and 9 bases had no gene match. This chain's CDR3 is CSATGDAREQYF. The CDR3, as DNA: TGCAGCGCCACAGGGGATGCGCGCGAGCAGTACTTC.

A word on this clonotype: A much larger clone is a single base away; this may be a read error. This sequence joins TRBV3-1 and TRBJ2-4; D remains unclear. The DNA end lines up better with TRBJ2-7; the J call may be wrong. CDR3 length: 15 residues. Germline V gene data show CDR1 as LGHDT and CDR2 as YNNKEL (reference sequence). The DNA of the CDR3 is TGTGCCAGCGGCCAAGTCCTCCGCTCAGGATACGAGCAGTACTTC. Encoded protein: CASGQVLRSGYEQYF.

A note on this clonotype: The likely explanation is a read error, given a far larger clone one base away. CDR3: CASSYQMGSYNEQLF. Written as DNA, the CDR3 is TGTGCCAGCAGTTACCAGATGGGGAGCTACAATGAGCAGCTCTTC. The gene calls are TRBV6-5 and TRBJ2-1; TRBD2 might be the D (5 bases). CDR3 length: 15 amino acids. Germline CDR1 MNHEY, CDR2 SVGAGI.

This clonotype occurred many times. The V call is TRBV2, the J call TRBJ2-3, with 16 nucleotides matching TRBD2. CDR1 and CDR2 from the germline V gene are SNHLY and FYNNEI. This CDR3 contains 19 residues. V lost 7 bases, J lost 2 bases, and 12 bases stayed unmatched. The CDR3 sequence is CASTPGLAGGYPFTDTQYF. The CDR3, as DNA: TGTGCCAGCACGCCGGGACTAGCGGGGGGGTACCCATTCACAGATACGCAGTATTTT.

This clonotype was counted a few times. The chain recombines TRBV20-1 with TRBJ2-1, with TRBD2 matching 8 bases. CDR1 and CDR2 (germline): DFQATT, SNEGSKA (reference sequence). The V segment lost 0 bases and the J segment 2 bases; nucleotides outside the gene matches: 6. This CDR3 comprises 16 residues. The CDR3 protein is CSARDGTGGTYNEQFF. The CDR3 nucleotides are TGCAGTGCTAGAGATGGTACGGGAGGGACCTACAATGAGCAGTTCTTC.

This clonotype showed up just a few times. V usage is TRBV5-1 and J usage is TRBJ2-7; D unresolved. The CDR3 runs to 12 residues. V gave up 4 bases and J gave up 7 bases, with 12 bases separating them. Germline V gene sequence: CDR1 SGHRS, CDR2 YFSETQ. The CDR3 DNA is TGCGCCAGCAGCGGCAACTCCGTAGAGCAGTACTTC. Protein: CASSGNSVEQYF.

This clonotype was recorded a few times. This sequence joins TRBV5-5 and TRBJ2-2, with a tentative D call TRBD2 (6 bases). The germline V and J ends were trimmed by 5 bases and 0 bases, with 20 bases remaining between them. CDR1 is SGHKS, CDR2 YYEKEE, per germline (reference sequence). The CDR3 runs 18 residues. CDR3 amino acids: CASSSLAIISANTGELFF. The CDR3 bases are TGTGCCAGCAGTTCTCTAGCGATCATATCCGCGAACACCGGGGAGCTGTTTTTT. The full variable domain, in which reference TRBV5-5 and TRBJ2-2 provide the parts outside the CDR3, is DAGVTQSPTHLIKTRGQQVTLRCSPISGHKSVSWYQQVLGQGPQFIFQYYEKEERGRGNFPDRFSARQFPNYSSELNVNALLLGDSALYLCASSSLAIISANTGELFFGEGSRLTVL.

The table lists this clonotype with many counts. The V and J genes are TRBV6-1 and TRBJ2-3, with 11 bases that match TRBD2. The V gene's germline CDR1 is MNHNS and CDR2 SASEGT. CDR3 length: 15 residues. The V segment lost 4 bases and the J segment 4 bases; nucleotides outside the gene matches: 4. The CDR3 nucleotides are TGTGCCAGCAGTGTACTAGCGGGAGAATCAGATACGCAGTATTTT. Translated: CASSVLAGESDTQYF.

Ten or more counts support this clonotype. V is TRBV6-2 or TRBV6-3 and J is TRBJ2-7; tentatively, D is TRBD1 or TRBD2 (5 bases each). Germline CDR1 reads MNHEY; CDR2 reads SVGEGT. V was clipped by 3 bases and J by 4 bases, with 13 bases between them. The CDR3 is made up of 14 amino acids. The CDR3 bases are TGTGCCAGCAGTTATTTGAGGGGCGGATACGAGCAGTACTTC. It translates to CASSYLRGGYEQYF.

In its sample, this clonotype was seen many times. V gene TRBV18 combines with J gene TRBJ1-3; no clear D gene. Germline assignment: CDR1 KGHSH and CDR2 LQKENI. This CDR3 is built from 16 residues. The V end was cut by 3 bases, the J end by 0 bases, with 12 bases between. This CDR3 reads CASSPTPTTSGNTIYF. CDR3 DNA sequence: TGTGCCAGCTCACCTACGCCCACGACCTCTGGAAACACCATATATTTT.

V is TRBV4-1 and J is TRBJ2-7; TRBD1 agrees at 9 bases. Germline V lookup: CDR1 MGHRA, CDR2 YSYEKL. The CDR3 totals 15 residues. Trimming at V came to 1 base and at J to 8 bases, leaving 9 bases not matched to a gene. The CDR3 DNA sequence: TGCGCCAGCAGCCAAGGAGGGACAGGGTGGGGTAAGCAGTACTTC. This codes for CASSQGGTGWGKQYF.

This clonotype was observed at least ten times. CDR3 amino acids: CASGRNGAVEYF. The CDR3 DNA reads TGTGCCAGCGGCAGAAACGGGGCAGTTGAGTACTTC. The V gene is TRBV28, the J gene TRBJ2-7, with D perhaps assigned TRBD1 or TRBD2 (5 bases each). CDR1 MDHEN and CDR2 SYDVKM come from the germline V gene. The V and J ends lost 8 bases and 11 bases respectively, with 19 bases between them. CDR3 length: 12 amino acids.

This clonotype was seen repeatedly, ten times or more. This chain connects TRBV2 to TRBJ2-3; 10 bases map to TRBD2. Trimming removed 4 bases from V and 5 bases from J; junction bases left unmatched: 6. Germline-derived CDR1 and CDR2 are SNHLY and FYNNEI. This CDR3 region has 15 residues. CDR3 amino acids: CASSGASGRRDTQYF. The DNA of the CDR3 is TGTGCCAGCAGTGGGGCTAGCGGGAGAAGAGATACGCAGTATTTT.

This clonotype was seen ten or more times. This rearrangement joins TRBV11-2 to TRBJ1-5, with D unresolved. Germline V CDR1 and CDR2: SGHAT, FQNNGV. The CDR3 has 13 residues. V lost 3 bases and J 4 bases, leaving 7 bases between the germline ends. DNA of the CDR3: TGTGCCAGCAGCTTTAGCCCGAATCAGCCCCAGCATTTT. The encoded protein is CASSFSPNQPQHF.